Below are 9 T cell receptor beta chains sequenced from a single sample in a study of blood T cell repertoires in COVID-19. Assay: immunoSEQ multiplex PCR; the TCRdb copy retains only in-frame clones and omits some. The table records a few hundred thousand clones, more than 70% of them present only once. The sample comprised peripheral blood. Receptor source: a woman between 45 and 60 years old with acute or convalescent COVID-19.

The rearrangement uses TRBV5-4 and TRBJ2-2, with 8 bases aligning to TRBD2. The CDR3 spans 16 residues. V lost 1 base, J lost 6 bases, and 8 bases stayed unmatched. Germline CDR1 reads SGHNT; CDR2 reads YYREEE (reference sequence). This chain's CDR3 is CASSLRDGRAAGELFF. As DNA, the CDR3 is TGTGCCAGCAGCTTGAGGGACGGGAGGGCTGCCGGGGAGCTGTTTTTT.

V usage is TRBV5-1 and J usage is TRBJ1-1; 7 nucleotides align to TRBD1. This CDR3 has 14 residues. The V segment lost 2 bases and the J segment 1 base; nucleotides outside the gene matches: 2. Germline V gene sequence: CDR1 SGHRS, CDR2 YFSETQ. CDR3 protein: CASSFEGANTEAFF. In DNA form, the CDR3 reads TGCGCCAGCAGCTTTGAGGGGGCGAACACTGAAGCTTTCTTT.

J is TRBJ1-2 and V is TRBV7-9; no clear D. V dropped 4 bases and J dropped 8 bases, with 17 bases sitting between them. Germline loops: CDR1 SEHNR, CDR2 FQNEAQ (reference sequence). The CDR3 length is 14 residues. In nucleotides, the CDR3 is TGTGCCAGCAGCTCCTTCGAAACGGCGGGGGGCTACACCTTC. As protein: CASSSFETAGGYTF. The variable domain in full, with the rest retrieved from reference TRBV7-9 and TRBJ1-2, is DTGVSQNPRHKITKRGQNVTFRCDPISEHNRLYWYRQTLGQGPEFLTYFQNEAQLEKSRLLSDRFSAERPKGSFSTLEIQRTEQGDSAMYLCASSSFETAGGYTFGSGTRLTVV.

The V call is TRBV19, the J call TRBJ1-2, with TRBD1 matching 7 bases. V was pared by 5 bases and J by 1 base, with 4 bases of the junction left unmatched. This CDR3 is 14 amino acids long. Germline CDR1 LNHDA, CDR2 SQIVND (reference sequence). In nucleotides, the CDR3 is TGTGCCAGTAGTCTCCGACAGGGTAACTATGGCTACACCTTC. This sequence encodes CASSLRQGNYGYTF. Looking up the rest from reference TRBV19 and TRBJ1-2 gives the full variable domain: DGGITQSPKYLFRKEGQNVTLSCEQNLNHDAMYWYRQDPGQGLRLIYYSQIVNDFQKGDIAEGYSVSREKKESFPLTVTSAQKNPTAFYLCASSLRQGNYGYTFGSGTRLTVV.

This rearrangement joins TRBV30 to TRBJ2-1, with TRBD2 identical over 8 bases. With 0 bases clipped from V and 7 bases from J, the junction kept 11 bases outside the gene matches. Germline values: CDR1 GTSNPN, CDR2 SVGIG (reference sequence). The CDR3 consists of 16 residues. CDR3 region: CAWSVGVSGSTNEQFF. As DNA, the CDR3 is TGTGCCTGGAGTGTAGGGGTGAGCGGGAGCACAAATGAGCAGTTCTTC.

The DNA for the CDR3 is TGTGCCAGCAGTATCACAGGCTCAGATACGCAGTATTTT. Its protein product is CASSITGSDTQYF. V usage is TRBV7-9 and J usage is TRBJ2-3, with a weak D call TRBD1 (5 bases). Deletions cut 6 bases from V and 4 bases from J, with 11 bases between. The germline V gene encodes CDR1 SEHNR and CDR2 FQNEAQ (reference sequence). CDR3 length: 13 residues.

The rearrangement uses TRBV9 and TRBJ2-1, with D maybe TRBD1 (6 bases). Germline V gene data show CDR1 as SGDLS and CDR2 as YYNGEE. This CDR3 has 15 residues. V was pared by 4 bases and J by 2 bases, with 13 bases between. This CDR3 reads CASSPRDTPYNEQFF. CDR3 DNA sequence: TGTGCCAGCAGCCCCCGGGACACCCCCTACAATGAGCAGTTCTTC.

The chain is built from TRBV5-6 and TRBJ2-7; TRBD2 matches at 7 bases. Germline lookup yields CDR1 SGHDT and CDR2 YYEEEE. With V trimmed by 0 bases and J by 3 bases, 3 bases remained unmatched. The CDR3 consists of 14 residues. In nucleotides, the CDR3 is TGTGCCAGCAGCTTGGGGCGGGGGAACTACGAGCAGTACGTC. Translation: CASSLGRGNYEQYV.

This chain joins TRBV14 and TRBJ1-2; D is undetermined. The CDR3 consists of 13 residues. Germline-derived CDR1 and CDR2 are SGHDN and FVKESK. Trimming left V 4 bases short and J 4 bases short, with 10 bases between. CDR3 nucleotide sequence: TGTGCCAGCAGCCTGGCGGGTCTCTATGGCTACACCTTC. Amino acid sequence: CASSLAGLYGYTF.